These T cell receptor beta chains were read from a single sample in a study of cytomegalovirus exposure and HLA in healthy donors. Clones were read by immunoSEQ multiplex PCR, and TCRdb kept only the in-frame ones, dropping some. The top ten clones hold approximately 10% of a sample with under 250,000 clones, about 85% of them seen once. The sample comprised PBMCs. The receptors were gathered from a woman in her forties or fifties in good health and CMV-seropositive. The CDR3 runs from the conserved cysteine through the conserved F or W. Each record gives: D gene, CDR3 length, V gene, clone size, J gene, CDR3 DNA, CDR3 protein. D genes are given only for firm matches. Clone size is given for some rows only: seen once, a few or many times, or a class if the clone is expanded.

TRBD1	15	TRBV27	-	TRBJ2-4	TGTGCCAGCAGTTTAGACCGGGGGACAGGCAACATTCAGTACTTC	CASSLDRGTGNIQYF
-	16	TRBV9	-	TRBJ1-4	TGTGCCAGCAGCAAACAGTTGGGTGCAACTAATGAAAAACTGTTTTTT	CASSKQLGATNEKLFF
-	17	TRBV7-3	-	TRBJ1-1	TGTGCCAGCAGATCTCTAACCTGGGGGGGGCGCGACACTGAAGCTTTCTTT	CASRSLTWGGRDTEAFF
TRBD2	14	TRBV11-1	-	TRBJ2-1	TGTGCCAGCAGCTTAGGGGGACTAGGTAATGAGCAGTTCTTC	CASSLGGLGNEQFF
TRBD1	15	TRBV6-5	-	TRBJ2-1	TGTGCCAGCAGTTACCCGGGACAGGGGACAAATGAGCAGTTCTTC	CASSYPGQGTNEQFF
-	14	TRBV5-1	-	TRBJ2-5	TGCGCCAGCAGCGTGCAGGGGACCGGGGAGACCCAGTACTTC	CASSVQGTGETQYF
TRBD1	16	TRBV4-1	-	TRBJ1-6	TGCGCCAGCAGCCAAGCGGGGAGACAGGGAGATTCACCCCTCCACTTT	CASSQAGRQGDSPLHF
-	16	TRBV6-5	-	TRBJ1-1	TGTGCCAGCAGTTACGGAGCGGTGACTTCGAACACTGAAGCTTTCTTT	CASSYGAVTSNTEAFF
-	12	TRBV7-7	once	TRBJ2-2	TGTGCCAGCGTAGCGAGCACCGGGGAGCTGTTTTTT	CASVASTGELFF
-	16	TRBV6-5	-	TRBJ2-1	TGTGCCAGCAGTTACTCACCCAGGCCGACCTACAATGAGCAGTTCTTC	CASSYSPRPTYNEQFF
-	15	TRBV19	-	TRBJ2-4	TGTGCCGCGGAGGGCAGGGAAGGCGCCAAAAACATTCAGTACTTC	CAAEGREGAKNIQYF
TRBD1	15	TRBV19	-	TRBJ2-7	TGTGCCAGTAGTCCCGCAGGGGGTCCCTCCTACGAGCAGTACTTC	CASSPAGGPSYEQYF
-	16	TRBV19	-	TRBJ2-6	TGTGCCAGTAGTATATCCACTCCCTCTGGGGCCAACGTCCTGACTTTC	CASSISTPSGANVLTF
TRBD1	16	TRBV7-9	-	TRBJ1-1	TGTTCCAGCAGAGCCGGGACAGGGAGTCGTGGTACTGAAGCTTTCTTT	CSSRAGTGSRGTEAFF
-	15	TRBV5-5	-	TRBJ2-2	TGTGCCAGCAGCTTGTCCGGGGGGCGGTCCGGGGAGCTGTTTTTT	CASSLSGGRSGELFF
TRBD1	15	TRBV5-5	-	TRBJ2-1	TGTGCCAGCAGCACGGTAGGACAGGGAGATAGTGAGCAGTTCTTC	CASSTVGQGDSEQFF
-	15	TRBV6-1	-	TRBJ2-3	TGTGCCAGCAGTAGATACAGGGAGAGCACAGATACGCAGTATTTT	CASSRYRESTDTQYF
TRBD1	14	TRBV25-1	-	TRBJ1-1	TGTGCCAGCAGTGAATATCAGGGGGACACTGAAGCTTTCTTT	CASSEYQGDTEAFF
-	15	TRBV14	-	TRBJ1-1	TGTGCCAGCAGCCAAGATCTTGGGCTGAACACTGAAGCTTTCTTT	CASSQDLGLNTEAFF
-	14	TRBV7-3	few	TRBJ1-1	TGTGCCAGCAGCTTAAACGGGGGTGACACTGAAGCTTTCTTT	CASSLNGGDTEAFF
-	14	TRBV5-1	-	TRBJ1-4	TGCGCCAGAGGAACAGAGACAACTAATGAAAAACTGTTTTTT	CARGTETTNEKLFF
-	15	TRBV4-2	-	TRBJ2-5	TGTGCCAGCAGCCACGAACTGGGCGCGGGAGAGACCCAGTACTTC	CASSHELGAGETQYF
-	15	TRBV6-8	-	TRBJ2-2	TGTGCCAACCCTAGGGCCGGAAAGGGGGCCGGGGAGCTGTTTTTT	CANPRAGKGAGELFF
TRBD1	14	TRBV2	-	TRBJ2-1	TGTGCCAGCAGCCTGACAGGGGTTGACAATGAGCAGTTCTTC	CASSLTGVDNEQFF
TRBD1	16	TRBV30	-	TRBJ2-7	TGTGCCTGGAGTGGGGGACAGGTTAAACCTTCCTACGAGCAGTACTTC	CAWSGGQVKPSYEQYF
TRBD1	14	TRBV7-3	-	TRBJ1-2	TGTGCCAGCAGCCCAGGACAGGGGGCGGCTGGCTACACCTTC	CASSPGQGAAGYTF
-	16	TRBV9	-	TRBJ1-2	TGTGCCAGCAGCCCATCCAGGCAGCCGAGCTTCTATGGCTACACCTTC	CASSPSRQPSFYGYTF
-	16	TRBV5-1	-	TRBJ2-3	TGCGCCAGCAGCTTGGAGGGGCGAGTTAGAATAGATACGCAGTATTTT	CASSLEGRVRIDTQYF
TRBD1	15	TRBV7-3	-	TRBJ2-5	TGTGCCAGCAGCGACTCAGGGGGCGGACAAGAGACCCAGTACTTC	CASSDSGGGQETQYF
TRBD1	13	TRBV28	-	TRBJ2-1	TGTGCCAGCCTAGGACAGGGTAGGAATGAGCAGTTCTTC	CASLGQGRNEQFF
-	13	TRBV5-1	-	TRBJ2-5	TGCGCCAGCAGGTTGGCCGTGCAAGAGACCCAGTACTTC	CASRLAVQETQYF
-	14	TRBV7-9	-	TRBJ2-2	TGTTCCAGCAGCTTAAGCGGTTACACCGGGGAGCTGTTTTTT	CSSSLSGYTGELFF
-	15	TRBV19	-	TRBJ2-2	TGTGCCAGTAGTATAGATTATGTCCCCACCGGGGAGCTGTTTTTT	CASSIDYVPTGELFF
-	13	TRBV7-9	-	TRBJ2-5	TGTGCCAGCACCGAGCCGCGCGAAGAGACCCAGTACTTC	CASTEPREETQYF
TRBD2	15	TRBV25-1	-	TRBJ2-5	TGTGCCAGCAGCCCGTTAGCGGGAGGAGGAGAGACCCAGTACTTC	CASSPLAGGGETQYF
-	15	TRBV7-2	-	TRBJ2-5	TGTGCCAGCAGCATCTTGGCGGGGGCGGGGGAGACCCAGTACTTC	CASSILAGAGETQYF